The 20 T cell receptor beta chains given below trace back to one sample, sequenced in a study of molecular identifiers for immune sequencing clone quantification. TCRdb re-called the PCR reads through MiXCR, storing one row per CDR3 protein. The table has more than 450,000 distinct CDR3 sequences, about 26% seen once. Sequenced material: naive CD8+ T cells from blood, with Jurkat cell RNA spiked in. Subset noted: FACS-sorted CD8+CD4-CCR7+CD45RA+ naive T cells. Receptors were obtained from a human donor in good health. Some libraries in this study had Jurkat cell RNA spiked in.

The chain couples TRBV9 to TRBJ2-3; no definite D call. Trimming shortened V by 0 bases and J by 2 bases, and 10 bases separated the two germline ends. CDR1 is SGDLS, CDR2 YYNGEE, per germline. CDR3 length: 15 residues. Here the CDR3 DNA reads TGTGCCAGCAGCGTAGTAGACTCTTCCACAGATACGCAGTATTTT. It codes for CASSVVDSSTDTQYF.

This clonotype was observed at least ten times. The V and J genes are TRBV6-2 or TRBV6-3 and TRBJ2-3, with D possibly matching TRBD2 (6 bases). CDR1 is MNHEY and CDR2 is SVGEGT in the germline V gene. Trimming removed 5 bases from V and 2 bases from J, with 11 bases in between. This CDR3 is built from 14 residues. The CDR3 is CASSGDSDTDTQYF. In DNA form, the CDR3 reads TGTGCCAGCAGTGGGGACTCAGACACAGATACGCAGTATTTT.

There are many counts of this clonotype. The chain has TRBV7-9 and TRBJ2-7; 7 bases line up with TRBD1. V shed 1 base, J shed 6 bases, and the junction held 6 bases outside the gene matches. The CDR3 is 14 amino acids. From germline, CDR1 is SEHNR and CDR2 FQNEAQ (reference sequence). The CDR3 is CASSLDRGPGEQYF. The CDR3 nucleotides are TGTGCCAGCAGCTTAGACAGGGGTCCTGGCGAGCAGTACTTC.

CDR3 residues: CASSQHRGTEAFF. DNA for the CDR3: TGTGCCAGCAGCCAGCACAGGGGCACTGAAGCTTTCTTT. This chain joins TRBV3-1 and TRBJ1-1, with 7 bases that match TRBD1. Germline lookup yields CDR1 LGHDT and CDR2 YNNKEL (reference sequence). J lost 4 bases, V lost 3 bases, and 2 bases had no gene match. The CDR3 has 13 residues.

This clonotype was found once. This chain joins TRBV2 and TRBJ2-3, with no clear D. The CDR3 has 15 amino acids. The germline V gene has CDR1 SNHLY and CDR2 FYNNEI. Trimming pared 2 bases from V and 2 bases from J, leaving 11 bases between. The CDR3 DNA reads as TGTGCCAGCAGTGAAAAGGGCGCGCTCACAGATACGCAGTATTTT. This gives the protein CASSEKGALTDTQYF.

The chain couples TRBV7-9 to TRBJ1-2; D gene ambiguous. The germline V and J ends were trimmed by 1 base and 0 bases, with 3 bases remaining between them. This CDR3 is 13 amino acids long. Germline loops: CDR1 SEHNR, CDR2 FQNEAQ (reference sequence). This chain's CDR3 is CASSLVTNYGYTF. As DNA, the CDR3 is TGTGCCAGCAGCTTAGTGACTAACTATGGCTACACCTTC.

The V and J genes are TRBV5-6 and TRBJ2-7, with 8 nucleotides matching TRBD2. CDR1 and CDR2 from the germline V gene are SGHDT and YYEEEE. V shed 3 bases and J 4 bases; nucleotides not matched to a gene: 6. This CDR3 is 14 amino acids long. CDR3 in DNA: TGTGCCAGCAGCTGGCGGGGACTAGATTACGAGCAGTACTTC. Translated: CASSWRGLDYEQYF.

This clonotype was seen at least ten times. The CDR3 region has the DNA TGTGCCAGCAGCCCCGGACTCGTCTATGGCTACACCTTC. It specifies CASSPGLVYGYTF. The V gene is TRBV14, the J gene TRBJ1-2, with D unclear. Between the trimmed V and J ends, which lost 4 bases and 4 bases, there was a span of 10 bases. Germline assignment: CDR1 SGHDN and CDR2 FVKESK. The CDR3 spans 13 residues.

Notes on this clonotype: Sequence at one end of the junction differs from germline and may be a read error. The rearrangement uses TRBV7-8 and TRBJ1-1; D gene uncertain. Germline CDR1 SGHVS, CDR2 FQNEAQ. CDR3 length equals 15 residues. The CDR3 spells CASSSAMARNTETFF. Written as DNA, the CDR3 is TGTGCCAGCAGCTCCGCAATGGCCCGGAACACTGAAACTTTCTTT.

The rearrangement links TRBV27 to TRBJ2-2, with D possibly matching TRBD1 (5 bases). Looked up from germline, CDR1 is MNHEY and CDR2 is SMNVEV (reference sequence). Between the trimmed V and J ends, which lost 3 bases and 5 bases, there was a span of 13 bases. The CDR3 totals 15 residues. As DNA, the CDR3 is TGTGCCAGCAGTTTTTCGCAGGGAAAGACCGGGGAGCTGTTTTTT. Translated, it gives CASSFSQGKTGELFF.

This rearrangement joins TRBV20-1 to TRBJ2-3; 10 bases map to TRBD2. Unmatched junction bases numbered 11, after V lost 2 bases and J lost 3 bases. The CDR3 consists of 17 residues. Germline V gene sequence: CDR1 DFQATT, CDR2 SNEGSKA (reference sequence). CDR3 region: CSARPIPAGGETDTQYF. CDR3 in DNA: TGCAGTGCTAGACCAATTCCAGCGGGGGGGGAAACAGATACGCAGTATTTT.

The table lists this clonotype with many counts. The chain uses TRBV20-1 and TRBJ1-1; 7 bases are a match to TRBD1. The CDR3 extends over 15 amino acids. J lost 1 base, V lost 2 bases, and 7 bases had no gene match. CDR1 is DFQATT and CDR2 is SNEGSKA in the germline V gene (reference sequence). The chain's CDR3 is CSARIKQGTNTEAFF. CDR3 DNA sequence: TGCAGTGCTAGAATCAAACAGGGGACGAACACTGAAGCTTTCTTT.

The chain combines TRBV29-1 with TRBJ1-3; D may be TRBD1 (5 bases). CDR1 is SQVTM and CDR2 is ANQGSEA in the germline V gene. The CDR3 spans 15 residues. Trimming stripped 0 bases from V and 0 bases from J, with 9 bases between. This chain's CDR3 is CSVEDRGTSGNTIYF. The CDR3 DNA reads as TGCAGCGTTGAAGATCGAGGGACCTCTGGAAACACCATATATTTT.

A note on this clonotype: A much larger clone sits a single nucleotide away, making a read error possible. The chain combines TRBV28 with TRBJ1-1; no reliable D call. Germline lookup yields CDR1 MDHEN and CDR2 SYDVKM. The CDR3 covers 14 residues. The CDR3 loop is CASRLETLNTGAFF. CDR3 bases: TGTGCCAGCAGGTTAGAGACCTTGAACACTGGAGCTTTCTTT.

A few counts support this clonotype. This sequence joins TRBV11-2 and TRBJ1-1, with D unresolved. This CDR3 contains 15 residues. CDR1 is SGHAT and CDR2 is FQNNGV in the germline V gene. V shed 5 bases and J shed 0 bases, with 13 bases lying between them. For the CDR3, the DNA is TGTGCCAGCAGCCCGCCCTTACAGATGAACACTGAAGCTTTCTTT. Residues: CASSPPLQMNTEAFF. Full variable domain (missing parts from reference TRBV11-2 and TRBJ1-1): EAGVAQSPRYKIIEKRQSVAFWCNPISGHATLYWYQQILGQGPKLLIQFQNNGVVDDSQLPKDRFSAERLKGVDSTLKIQPAKLEDSAVYLCASSPPLQMNTEAFFGQGTRLTVV.

This clonotype was recorded many times. J is TRBJ2-3 and V is TRBV4-2; no definite D call. Germline assignment: CDR1 LGHNA and CDR2 YNFKEQ. The CDR3 covers 15 residues. The V end lost 0 bases, the J end lost 3 bases, and 10 bases lay between the germline ends. This CDR3 is CASSQDGQATDTQYF. In nucleotides, the CDR3 is TGTGCCAGCAGCCAAGATGGGCAGGCTACAGATACGCAGTATTTT.

The rearrangement links TRBV20-1 to TRBJ2-7, with unresolved D. V was pared by 1 base and J by 5 bases, with 12 bases between. The CDR3 length is 13 residues. Germline CDR1 and CDR2: DFQATT and SNEGSKA (reference sequence). DNA of the CDR3: TGCAGTGCTAGAGGATCAGCATTCCACGAGCAGTACTTC. Encoded protein: CSARGSAFHEQYF.

This chain links TRBV29-1 with TRBJ1-2; TRBD1 is a possible D gene (5 bases). The germline V gene has CDR1 SQVTM and CDR2 ANQGSEA. Trimming cost V 3 bases and J 4 bases, with 30 bases left between them. This CDR3 is built from 19 residues. CDR3 in amino acids: CSVEPQKGSETSEFYGYTF. In DNA form, the CDR3 reads TGCAGCGTTGAGCCCCAGAAGGGGTCAGAGACTAGTGAATTCTATGGCTACACCTTC.

In regard to this clonotype: The germline gene is not matched at one end of the junction; a read error may be the cause. V usage is TRBV12-3 or TRBV12-4 and J usage is TRBJ1-5; 7 nucleotides align to TRBD1. CDR3 length equals 14 residues. In DNA form, the CDR3 reads TGTGCCAGCAGATTAGGGGGCAGCAATCAGCCCCAGCATTTT. Translation: CASRLGGSNQPQHF.

In this sample, this clonotype turned up many times. The chain is built from TRBV20-1 and TRBJ2-3; 8 bases align to TRBD2. The CDR3 runs 15 residues. Germline V gene sequence: CDR1 DFQATT, CDR2 SNEGSKA (reference sequence). V lost 0 bases and J lost 5; bases outside the gene matches: 7. CDR3 region: CSARDLREVGDTQYF. The CDR3 region has the DNA TGCAGTGCTAGAGATCTGCGGGAGGTGGGAGATACGCAGTATTTT.